This TCR beta chain was retrieved from a study of technical replicates of blood from a few donors. The repertoire was sequenced with immunoSEQ multiplex PCR; TCRdb's copy has only in-frame clones and lacks some. Among some 85,000 clones listed, 95% to 97% were seen once. V shed 0 bases, J shed 8 bases, and the junction held 15 bases outside the gene matches. Germline V gene data show CDR1 as SGHAT and CDR2 as FQNNGV. The CDR3 loop spans 18 amino acids. The sequence was collected from a human donor in good health. The sample taken for sequencing was T cells isolated from PBMCs. The V gene is TRBV11-2, the J gene TRBJ2-1; 8 bases align to TRBD2. CDR3 amino acids: CASSLDRGGWWTQDEQFF. The CDR3 nucleotides are TGTGCCAGCAGCTTAGATCGGGGGGGGTGGTGGACACAGGATGAGCAGTTCTTC.